This is a list of T cell receptor beta chains from one sample in a study of cytomegalovirus exposure and HLA in healthy donors. Assay used: immunoSEQ multiplex PCR; TCRdb lists only in-frame clones, some missing. The table shows tens of thousands of clones, with 77% occurring only once. The sample taken for sequencing was PBMCs. These TCRs come from a man aged 50 or older in good health and CMV-seropositive. The CDR3 runs from the conserved cysteine through the conserved F or W. A D gene is named only where the DNA matches it firmly. The listing skips clone size in some rows; elsewhere it reads once, few, many or a size class.

D gene	V gene	clone size	J gene	CDR3 DNA	CDR3 protein
NA	TRBV13	NA	TRBJ2-5	TGTGCCAGCAGCCCGACAGGCGTTGAGACCCAGTACTTC	CASSPTGVETQYF
TRBD2	TRBV19	NA	TRBJ2-7	TGTGCCAGTACCCTCGAAGCGGGAGAGACCTACGAGCAGTACTTC	CASTLEAGETYEQYF
NA	TRBV5-4	NA	TRBJ1-1	TGTGCCAGCAGCAAAAGCGGGGAAGCTTTCTTT	CASSKSGEAFF
TRBD2	TRBV5-8	NA	TRBJ2-5	TGTGCCAGCAGCTTGGCGAGTGGTAGCGGGTTAGAGACCCAGTACTTC	CASSLASGSGLETQYF
TRBD2	TRBV5-5	NA	TRBJ2-2	TGTGCCAGCAGCTCTATGGGGGAGGGTCCCAGCACCGGGGAGCTGTTTTTT	CASSSMGEGPSTGELFF
NA	TRBV30	NA	TRBJ2-6	TGTGCCTGGAGCAGGGATGGGGCCAACGTCCTGACTTTC	CAWSRDGANVLTF
NA	TRBV6-1	few	TRBJ1-1	TGTGCCAGCAGTGAACGAGGGAACACTGAAGCTTTCTTT	CASSERGNTEAFF
TRBD2	TRBV5-4	NA	TRBJ2-7	TGTGCCAGCAGCGATACTAGCGGGGTGACCTACGAGCAGTACTTC	CASSDTSGVTYEQYF
TRBD2	TRBV6-4	NA	TRBJ2-1	TGTGCCAGCAGTGGGGCTAGCGGGAGCTCCTACAATGAGCAGTTCTTC	CASSGASGSSYNEQFF
NA	TRBV5-6	NA	TRBJ2-7	TGTGCCAGCCGGCGCGGCAGCACCTACGAGCAGTACTTC	CASRRGSTYEQYF
TRBD2	TRBV4-1	once	TRBJ2-7	TGCGCCAGCAGCCAAGACGACGGGACTAGAAGGCAGTACTTC	CASSQDDGTRRQYF
NA	TRBV10-3	NA	TRBJ2-3	TGTGCCATCAGTGAGACAGATGGTACGCAGTATTTT	CAISETDGTQYF
NA	TRBV5-1	NA	TRBJ1-3	TGCGCCAGCAGCTTGGTGGCGGGGGCTGGAAACACCATATATTTT	CASSLVAGAGNTIYF
NA	TRBV30	few	TRBJ2-7	TGTGCCTGGAGTATCGGACAGCTGGAATACGAGCAGTACTTC	CAWSIGQLEYEQYF
TRBD2	TRBV7-2	NA	TRBJ2-1	TGTGCCAGCGGAAGACTAGCGGGAGGAAACAATGAGCAGTTCTTC	CASGRLAGGNNEQFF
NA	TRBV7-2	NA	TRBJ1-1	TGTGCCAGCAGCTTAGGCCCAATGGTAACTAAAGCTTTCTTT	CASSLGPMVTKAFF
NA	TRBV15	few	TRBJ2-7	TGTGCCACCAGCAGAGATTTGGCAGGAACCTACGAGCAGTACTTC	CATSRDLAGTYEQYF
NA	TRBV4-1	NA	TRBJ2-7	TGCGCCAGCAGCCAATTGCGGCTAGCGAACGGCGAGCAGTACTTC	CASSQLRLANGEQYF
NA	TRBV5-5	NA	TRBJ1-4	TGTGCCAGCAGCCTGGGAATAGCTAATGAAAAACTGTTTTTT	CASSLGIANEKLFF
TRBD1	TRBV27	NA	TRBJ2-3	TGTGCCAGCAGAGCCTGGGGACAGGGGTCGACTAGCGGCACAGATACGCAGTATTTT	CASRAWGQGSTSGTDTQYF
TRBD2	TRBV10-3	NA	TRBJ2-1	TGTGCCATCAGACTAGCGGGAGGGCCCGCAACTGAGCAGTTCTTC	CAIRLAGGPATEQFF
NA	TRBV30	NA	TRBJ2-7	TGTGCCTGGAGGCCCCTAGGGGCCGAGCAGTACTTC	CAWRPLGAEQYF
NA	TRBV15	NA	TRBJ2-1	TGTGCCACCAGCAGAGATGGGGGGTACAATGAGCAGTTCTTC	CATSRDGGYNEQFF
TRBD1	TRBV11-2	NA	TRBJ2-7	TGTGCCAGCAGCTTAGTATTTCATCGGGACAGGGCCACCTACGAGCAGTACTTC	CASSLVFHRDRATYEQYF
TRBD2	TRBV11-3	NA	TRBJ2-1	TGTGCCAGCAGCCCCGGGACTAGCTACAATGAGCAGTTCTTC	CASSPGTSYNEQFF
NA	TRBV11-3	NA	TRBJ2-5	TGTGCCAGCAGCTTAGTAGCAGGGGACCTAGAGACCCAGTACTTC	CASSLVAGDLETQYF
TRBD1	TRBV2	NA	TRBJ2-6	TGTGCCAGCGACTCCGGGACAGGGATTCCTCGGGGGGCCAACGTCCTGACTTTC	CASDSGTGIPRGANVLTF
TRBD2	TRBV5-6	NA	TRBJ2-3	TGTGCCAGCAGCTTGGAACTAGCGGTTCTCACAGATACGCAGTATTTT	CASSLELAVLTDTQYF
TRBD1	TRBV7-9	NA	TRBJ2-4	TGTGCCAGCAGCTTAGAGTCGAGGGACAGTCAGTACTTC	CASSLESRDSQYF
NA	TRBV11-1	NA	TRBJ2-7	TGTGCCAGCAGCCCCGGCCAGGGGAACGAGCAGTACTTC	CASSPGQGNEQYF
TRBD2	TRBV7-8	once	TRBJ2-2	TGTGCCAGCAGCCTAGACTATGCGGGAGCGAGCACCGGGGAGCTGTTTTTT	CASSLDYAGASTGELFF
TRBD2	TRBV6-4	NA	TRBJ2-1	TGTGCCAGCAGTGACTCCGGGGCTAGCGGGAGCTCTGAGCAGTTCTTC	CASSDSGASGSSEQFF
NA	TRBV7-2	NA	TRBJ1-5	TGTGCCAGCAGCTTAGAAATGAGTAGCAATCAGCCCCAGCATTTT	CASSLEMSSNQPQHF
TRBD1	TRBV5-1	NA	TRBJ2-7	TGCGCCAGCAGCCTTACCGGGACAGCCGTATACGAGCAGTACTTC	CASSLTGTAVYEQYF
TRBD2	TRBV27	NA	TRBJ2-1	TGTGCCAGCAGTTCTGGACTAGCGGGGGTTAATGAGCAGTTCTTC	CASSSGLAGVNEQFF